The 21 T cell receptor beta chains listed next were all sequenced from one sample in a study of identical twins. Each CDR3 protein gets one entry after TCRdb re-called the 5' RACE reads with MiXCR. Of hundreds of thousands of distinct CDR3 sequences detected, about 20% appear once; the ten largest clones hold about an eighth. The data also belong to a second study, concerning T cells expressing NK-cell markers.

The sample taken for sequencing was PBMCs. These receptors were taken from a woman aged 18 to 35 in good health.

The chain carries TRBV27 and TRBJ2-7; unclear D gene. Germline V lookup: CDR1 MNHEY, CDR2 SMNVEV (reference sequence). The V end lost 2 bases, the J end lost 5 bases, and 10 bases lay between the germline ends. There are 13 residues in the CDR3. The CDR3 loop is CASSLRVGDEQYF. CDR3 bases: TGTGCCAGCAGTTTAAGGGTTGGCGACGAGCAGTACTTC.

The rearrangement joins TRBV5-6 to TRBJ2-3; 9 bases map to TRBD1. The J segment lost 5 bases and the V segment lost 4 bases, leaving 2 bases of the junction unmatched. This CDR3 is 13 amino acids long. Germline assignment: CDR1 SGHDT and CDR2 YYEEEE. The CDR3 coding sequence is TGTGCCAGCAGCCGGGACAGGGTAGATACGCAGTATTTT. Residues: CASSRDRVDTQYF. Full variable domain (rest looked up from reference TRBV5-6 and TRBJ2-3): DAGVTQSPTHLIKTRGQQVTLRCSPKSGHDTVSWYQQALGQGPQFIFQYYEEEERQRGNFPDRFSGHQFPNYSSELNVNALLLGDSALYLCASSRDRVDTQYFGPGTRLTVL.

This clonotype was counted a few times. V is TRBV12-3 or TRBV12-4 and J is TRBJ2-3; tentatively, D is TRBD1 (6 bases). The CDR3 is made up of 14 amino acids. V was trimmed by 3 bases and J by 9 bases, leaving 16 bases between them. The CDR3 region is CASSFLGARGTQYF. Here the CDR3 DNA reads TGTGCCAGCAGTTTCTTGGGGGCTAGGGGGACGCAGTATTTT.

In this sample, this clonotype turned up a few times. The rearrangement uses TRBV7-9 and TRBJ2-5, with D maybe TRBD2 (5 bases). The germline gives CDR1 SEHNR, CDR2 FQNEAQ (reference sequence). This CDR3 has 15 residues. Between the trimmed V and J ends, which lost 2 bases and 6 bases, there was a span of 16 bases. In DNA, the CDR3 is TGTGCCAGCAGCTTATTGACACGCGGGTGGAAGACCCAGTACTTC. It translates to CASSLLTRGWKTQYF.

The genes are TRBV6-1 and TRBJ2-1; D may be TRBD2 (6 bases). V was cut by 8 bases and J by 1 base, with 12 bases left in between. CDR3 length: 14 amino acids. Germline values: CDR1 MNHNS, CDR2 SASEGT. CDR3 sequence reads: CASGLGGSYNEQFF. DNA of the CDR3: TGTGCCAGCGGGCTGGGGGGTTCCTACAATGAGCAGTTCTTC.

CDR3 sequence (DNA): TGTGCCAGCAGCTTGAGTACCGGAACCTTTATGGAGCAGTACTTC. Translating gives CASSLSTGTFMEQYF. The J gene is TRBJ2-7, the V gene TRBV5-4; no firm D call. The CDR3 has 15 residues. Germline-derived CDR1 and CDR2 are SGHNT and YYREEE (reference sequence). V lost 1 base and J lost 7, with 18 bases in between.

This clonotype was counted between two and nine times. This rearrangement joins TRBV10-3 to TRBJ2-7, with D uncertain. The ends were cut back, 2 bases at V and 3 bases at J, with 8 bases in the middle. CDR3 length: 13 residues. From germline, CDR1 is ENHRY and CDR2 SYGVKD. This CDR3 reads CAISEPKVYEQYF. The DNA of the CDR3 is TGTGCCATCAGTGAGCCAAAAGTCTACGAGCAGTACTTC.

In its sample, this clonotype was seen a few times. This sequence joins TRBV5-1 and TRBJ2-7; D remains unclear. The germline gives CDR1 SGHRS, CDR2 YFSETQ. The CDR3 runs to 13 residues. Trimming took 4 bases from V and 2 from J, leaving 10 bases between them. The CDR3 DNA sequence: TGCGCCAGCAGCCCCCAAAGTACCTACGAGCAGTACTTC. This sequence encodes CASSPQSTYEQYF.

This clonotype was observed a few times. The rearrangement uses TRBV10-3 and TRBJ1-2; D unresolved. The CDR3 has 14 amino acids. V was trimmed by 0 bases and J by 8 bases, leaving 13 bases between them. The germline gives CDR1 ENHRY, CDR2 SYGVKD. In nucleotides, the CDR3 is TGTGCCATCAGTGAGTCTAATAGGGATCGCGGCTACACCTTC. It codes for CAISESNRDRGYTF.

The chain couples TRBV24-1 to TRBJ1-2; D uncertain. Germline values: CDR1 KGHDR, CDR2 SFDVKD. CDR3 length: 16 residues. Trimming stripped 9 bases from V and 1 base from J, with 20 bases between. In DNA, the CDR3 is TGTGCCACCCTTTTAATCTACAGAACAAATAACTATGGCTACACCTTC. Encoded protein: CATLLIYRTNNYGYTF.

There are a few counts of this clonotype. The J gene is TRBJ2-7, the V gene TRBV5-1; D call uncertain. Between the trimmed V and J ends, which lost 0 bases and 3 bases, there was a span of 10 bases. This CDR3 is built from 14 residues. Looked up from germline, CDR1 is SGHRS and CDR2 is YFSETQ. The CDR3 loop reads CASSLVGLNYEQYF. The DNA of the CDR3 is TGCGCCAGCAGCTTGGTCGGCCTTAACTACGAGCAGTACTTC.

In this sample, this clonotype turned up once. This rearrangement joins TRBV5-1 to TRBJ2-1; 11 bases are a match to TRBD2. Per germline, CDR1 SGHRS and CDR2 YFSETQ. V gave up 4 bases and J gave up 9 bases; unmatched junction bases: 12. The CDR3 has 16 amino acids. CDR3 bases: TGCGCCAGCAGCCGCCTAGCGGGAGGCGACTTTGGTGAGCAGTTCTTC. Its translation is CASSRLAGGDFGEQFF.

Written as DNA, the CDR3 is TGTGCCAGCAGCTTTTTATCATCAGATACGCAGTATTTT. It yields the protein CASSFLSSDTQYF. The chain employs TRBV5-5 and TRBJ2-3; D is uncertain. From germline, CDR1 is SGHKS and CDR2 YYEKEE (reference sequence). The CDR3 sequence is 13 residues long. Trimming stripped 2 bases from V and 4 bases from J, with 8 bases between.

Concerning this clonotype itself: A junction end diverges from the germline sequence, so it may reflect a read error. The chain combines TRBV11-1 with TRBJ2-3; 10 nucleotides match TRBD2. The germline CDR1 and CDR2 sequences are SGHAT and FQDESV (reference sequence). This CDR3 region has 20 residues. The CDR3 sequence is CASSLGSLAGERWSTDTQYF. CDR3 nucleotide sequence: TGTGCCAGCAGTTTAGGATCCCTAGCGGGAGAGAGATGGAGCACAGATACGCAGTATTTT.

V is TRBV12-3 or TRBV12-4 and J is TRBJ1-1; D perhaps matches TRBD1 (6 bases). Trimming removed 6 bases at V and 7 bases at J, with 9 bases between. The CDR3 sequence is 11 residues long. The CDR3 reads CASRRQVEAFF. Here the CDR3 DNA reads TGTGCCAGCAGACGACAGGTTGAAGCTTTCTTT.

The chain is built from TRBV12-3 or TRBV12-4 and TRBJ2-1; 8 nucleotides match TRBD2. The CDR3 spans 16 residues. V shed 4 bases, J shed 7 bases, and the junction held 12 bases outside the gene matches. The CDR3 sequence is CASSSVPGGPANEQFF. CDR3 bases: TGTGCCAGCAGTTCAGTTCCGGGGGGGCCGGCAAATGAGCAGTTCTTC.

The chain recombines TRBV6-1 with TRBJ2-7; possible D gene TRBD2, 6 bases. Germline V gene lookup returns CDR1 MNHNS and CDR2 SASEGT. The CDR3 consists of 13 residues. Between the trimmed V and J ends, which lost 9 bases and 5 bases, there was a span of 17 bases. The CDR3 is CASGPRDWDEQYF. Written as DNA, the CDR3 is TGTGCCAGTGGGCCACGGGACTGGGACGAGCAGTACTTC.

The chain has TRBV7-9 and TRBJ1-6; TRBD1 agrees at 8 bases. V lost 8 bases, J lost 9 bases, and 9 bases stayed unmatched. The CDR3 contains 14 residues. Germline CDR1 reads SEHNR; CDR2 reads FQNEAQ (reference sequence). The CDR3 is CASATQGAFSPLHF. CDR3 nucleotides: TGTGCCAGCGCGACTCAGGGGGCGTTTTCACCCCTCCACTTT.

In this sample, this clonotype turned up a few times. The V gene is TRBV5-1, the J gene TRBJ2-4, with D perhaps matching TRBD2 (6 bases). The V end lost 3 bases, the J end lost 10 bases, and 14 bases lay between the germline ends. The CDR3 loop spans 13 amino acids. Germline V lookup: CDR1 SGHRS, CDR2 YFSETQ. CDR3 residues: CASSWQAGGIQYF. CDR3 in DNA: TGCGCCAGCAGCTGGCAGGCCGGGGGAATTCAGTACTTC.

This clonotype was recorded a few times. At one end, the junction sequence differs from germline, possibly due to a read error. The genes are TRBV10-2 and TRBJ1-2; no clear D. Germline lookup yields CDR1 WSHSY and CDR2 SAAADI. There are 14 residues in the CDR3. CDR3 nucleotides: TGCGCCAGCAGTGACCACGAGCGGAGCGACCGAACACCCTTC. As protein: CASSDHERSDRTPF.

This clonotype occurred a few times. Here the CDR3 reads CASSLDHPQETQYF. The CDR3 coding sequence is TGCGCCAGCAGCTTGGATCACCCCCAAGAGACCCAGTACTTC. The rearrangement links TRBV5-1 to TRBJ2-5; D unclear. Germline assignment: CDR1 SGHRS and CDR2 YFSETQ. V lost 0 bases and J lost 1, with 7 bases in between. The CDR3 totals 14 residues.